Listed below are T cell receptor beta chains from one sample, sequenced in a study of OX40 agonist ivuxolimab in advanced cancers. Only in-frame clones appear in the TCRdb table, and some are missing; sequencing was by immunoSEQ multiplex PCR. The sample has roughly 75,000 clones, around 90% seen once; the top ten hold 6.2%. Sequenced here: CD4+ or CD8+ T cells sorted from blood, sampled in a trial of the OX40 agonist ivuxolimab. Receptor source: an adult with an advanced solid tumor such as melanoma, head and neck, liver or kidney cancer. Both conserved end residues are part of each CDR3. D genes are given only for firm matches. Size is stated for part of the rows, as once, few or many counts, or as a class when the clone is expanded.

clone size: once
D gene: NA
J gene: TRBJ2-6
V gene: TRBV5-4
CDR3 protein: CASSLFDGANVLTF
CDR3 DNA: TGTGCCAGCAGCTTGTTTGACGGGGCCAACGTCCTGACTTTC

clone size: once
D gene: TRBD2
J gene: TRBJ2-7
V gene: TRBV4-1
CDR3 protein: CASSQGPSGGKAYEQYF
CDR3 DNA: TGCGCCAGCAGCCAAGGGCCTAGCGGGGGGAAGGCCTACGAGCAGTACTTC

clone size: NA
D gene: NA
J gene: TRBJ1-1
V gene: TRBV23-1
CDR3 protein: CAEPRLLLNTEAFF
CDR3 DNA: TGCGCCGAGCCTCGGCTCTTACTGAACACTGAAGCTTTCTTT

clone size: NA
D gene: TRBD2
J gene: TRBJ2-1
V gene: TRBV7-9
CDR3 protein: CASSASGLAHNEQFF
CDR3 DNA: TGTGCCAGCAGCGCTTCGGGACTAGCCCACAATGAGCAGTTCTTC

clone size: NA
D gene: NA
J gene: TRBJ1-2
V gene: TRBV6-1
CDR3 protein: CASSENVGLGGYTF
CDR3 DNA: TGTGCCAGCAGTGAAAACGTGGGGCTCGGTGGCTACACCTTC

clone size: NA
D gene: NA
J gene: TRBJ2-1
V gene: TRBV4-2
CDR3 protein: CASSQEGGRYNEQFF
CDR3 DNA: TGTGCCAGCAGCCAAGAGGGGGGACGTTACAATGAGCAGTTCTTC

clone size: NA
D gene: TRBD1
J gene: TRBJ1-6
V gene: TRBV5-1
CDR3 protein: CASSLNVGQGGSPLHF
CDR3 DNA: TGCGCCAGCAGCTTGAACGTCGGCCAGGGGGGGTCACCCCTCCACTTT

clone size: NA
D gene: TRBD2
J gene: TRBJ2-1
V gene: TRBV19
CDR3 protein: CASSKAPASGGMYNEQFF
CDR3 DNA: TGTGCCAGTAGTAAAGCCCCGGCTAGCGGGGGGATGTACAATGAGCAGTTCTTC

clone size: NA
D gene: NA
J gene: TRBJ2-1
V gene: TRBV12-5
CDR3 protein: CASGASGGRGVNEQFF
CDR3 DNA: TGTGCTAGTGGTGCCTCCGGGGGCCGGGGGGTCAATGAGCAGTTCTTC

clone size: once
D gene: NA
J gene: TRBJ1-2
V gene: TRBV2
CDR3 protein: CASSYGGYTF
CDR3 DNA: TGTGCCAGCAGTTATGGTGGCTACACCTTC

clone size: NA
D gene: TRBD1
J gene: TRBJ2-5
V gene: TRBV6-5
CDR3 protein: CASSPDRGPTETQYF
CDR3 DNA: TGTGCCAGCAGTCCCGACAGGGGGCCGACGGAGACCCAGTACTTC

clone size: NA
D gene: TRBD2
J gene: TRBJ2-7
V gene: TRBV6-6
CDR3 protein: CASSYSLLAGGREQYF
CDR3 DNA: TGTGCCAGCAGTTACTCGCTACTAGCGGGAGGGCGTGAGCAGTACTTC

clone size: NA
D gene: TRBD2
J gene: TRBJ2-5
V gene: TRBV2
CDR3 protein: CASSGLAGSETQYF
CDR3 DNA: TGTGCCAGCAGTGGACTAGCGGGAAGTGAGACCCAGTACTTC

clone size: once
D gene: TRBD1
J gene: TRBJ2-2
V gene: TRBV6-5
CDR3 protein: CASRRQGSNTGELFF
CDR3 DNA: TGTGCCAGCAGACGACAGGGGTCGAACACCGGGGAGCTGTTTTTT

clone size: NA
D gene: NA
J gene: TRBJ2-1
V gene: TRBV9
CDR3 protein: CASSAFPGLHNEQFF
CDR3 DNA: TGTGCCAGCAGCGCCTTTCCGGGACTCCACAATGAGCAGTTCTTC

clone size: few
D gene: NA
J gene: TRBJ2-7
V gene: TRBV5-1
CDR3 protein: CASSFGKPGDEQYF
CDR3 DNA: TGCGCCAGCAGCTTTGGGAAACCGGGGGACGAGCAGTACTTC

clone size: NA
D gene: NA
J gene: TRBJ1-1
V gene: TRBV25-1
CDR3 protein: CASSETAEAFF
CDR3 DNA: TGTGCCAGCAGTGAGACAGCCGAAGCTTTTTTT

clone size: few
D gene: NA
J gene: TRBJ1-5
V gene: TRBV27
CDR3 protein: CASRDSYSNQPQHF
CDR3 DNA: TGTGCCAGCAGGGACAGTTATAGCAATCAGCCCCAGCATTTT

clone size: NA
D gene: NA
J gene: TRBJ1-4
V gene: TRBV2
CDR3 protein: CASSGGGGNEKLFF
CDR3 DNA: TGTGCCAGCAGTGGCGGAGGAGGAAATGAAAAACTGTTTTTT

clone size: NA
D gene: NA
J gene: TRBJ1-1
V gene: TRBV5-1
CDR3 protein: CASRGSMNTEAFF
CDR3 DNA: TGCGCCAGCAGGGGATCCATGAACACTGAAGCTTTCTTT

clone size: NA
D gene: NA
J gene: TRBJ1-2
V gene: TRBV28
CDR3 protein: CASSLEAYGYTF
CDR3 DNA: TGTGCCAGCAGTTTGGAAGCATACGGCTACACCTTC

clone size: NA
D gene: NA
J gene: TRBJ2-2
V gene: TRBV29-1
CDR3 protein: CSVAHTLPTGELFF
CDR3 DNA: TGCAGCGTTGCCCACACGTTACCCACCGGGGAGCTGTTTTTT

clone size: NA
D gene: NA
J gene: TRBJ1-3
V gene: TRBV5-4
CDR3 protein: CASSFGESGSPSGNTIYF
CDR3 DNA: TGTGCCAGCAGCTTTGGAGAAAGTGGCAGCCCCTCTGGAAACACCATATATTTT

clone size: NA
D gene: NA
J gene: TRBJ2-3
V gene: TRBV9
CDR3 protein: CASSLELRGDTQYF
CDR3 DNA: TGTGCCAGCAGCTTGGAACTTCGTGGAGATACGCAGTATTTT

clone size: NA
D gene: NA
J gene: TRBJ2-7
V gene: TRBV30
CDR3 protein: CAWSDRPGEQYF
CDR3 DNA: TGTGCCTGGAGTGACAGGCCTGGGGAGCAGTACTTC

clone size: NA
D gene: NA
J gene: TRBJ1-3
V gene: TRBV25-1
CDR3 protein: CASSILGNTIYF
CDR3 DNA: TGTGCCAGCAGTATATTGGGAAACACCATATATTTT

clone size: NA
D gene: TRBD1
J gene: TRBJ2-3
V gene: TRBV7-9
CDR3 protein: CASSLAGTGRTDTQYF
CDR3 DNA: TGTGCCAGCAGCTTAGCGGGGACAGGGAGGACAGATACGCAGTATTTT

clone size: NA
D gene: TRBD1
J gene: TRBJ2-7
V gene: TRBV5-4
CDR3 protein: CASSPNPGQGRYEQYF
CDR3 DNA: TGTGCCAGCAGCCCGAACCCAGGACAGGGGCGCTACGAGCAGTACTTC

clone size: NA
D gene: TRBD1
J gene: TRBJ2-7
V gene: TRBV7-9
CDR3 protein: CASSTGGTGLSYEQYF
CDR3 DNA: TGTGCCAGCAGCACAGGAGGGACAGGGCTTTCCTACGAGCAGTACTTC

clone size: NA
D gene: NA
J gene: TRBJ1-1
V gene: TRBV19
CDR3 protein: CASSIQGPNTEAFF
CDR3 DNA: TGTGCCAGTAGTATCCAGGGGCCGAACACTGAAGCTTTCTTT

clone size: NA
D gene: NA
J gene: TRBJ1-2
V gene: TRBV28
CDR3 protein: CASSLEETYGYTF
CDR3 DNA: TGTGCCAGCAGTTTAGAGGAGACCTATGGCTACACCTTC

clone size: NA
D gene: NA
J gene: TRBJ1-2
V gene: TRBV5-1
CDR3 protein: CASRDSKASGYGYTF
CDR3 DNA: TGCGCCAGCCGGGACTCTAAGGCCTCAGGCTATGGCTACACCTTC

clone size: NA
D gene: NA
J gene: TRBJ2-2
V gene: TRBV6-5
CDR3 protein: CASRGDGTGELFF
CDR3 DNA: TGTGCCAGCAGGGGGGACGGCACCGGGGAGCTGTTTTTT

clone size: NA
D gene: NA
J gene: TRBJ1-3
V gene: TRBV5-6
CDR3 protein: CASSLDIGNTIYF
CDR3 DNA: TGTGCCAGCAGCTTAGACATTGGAAACACCATATATTTT

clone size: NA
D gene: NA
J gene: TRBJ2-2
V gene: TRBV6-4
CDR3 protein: CASSDYLGAGELFF
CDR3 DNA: TGTGCCAGCAGTGACTATTTAGGGGCCGGGGAGCTGTTTTTT

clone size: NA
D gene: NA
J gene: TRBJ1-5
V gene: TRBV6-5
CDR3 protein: CASSSNFGEPQHF
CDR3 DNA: TGTGCCAGCAGCTCGAACTTTGGGGAGCCCCAGCATTTT

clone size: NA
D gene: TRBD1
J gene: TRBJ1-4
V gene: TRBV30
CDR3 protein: CAYTRDRGGVEKLFF
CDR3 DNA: TGTGCCTACACCCGGGACAGGGGAGGGGTTGAAAAACTGTTTTTT

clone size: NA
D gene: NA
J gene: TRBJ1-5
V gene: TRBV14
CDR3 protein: CASSQGGAHNQPQHF
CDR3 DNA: TGTGCCAGCAGCCAAGGGGGGGCCCACAATCAGCCCCAGCATTTT

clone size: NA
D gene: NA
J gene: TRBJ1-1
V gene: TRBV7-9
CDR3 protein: CASSHGTGGSAFF
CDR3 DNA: TGTGCCAGCAGTCACGGCACCGGGGGCTCAGCTTTCTTT

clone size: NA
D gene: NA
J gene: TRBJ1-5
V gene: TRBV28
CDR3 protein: CASSVSGGYRNQPQHF
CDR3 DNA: TGTGCCAGCAGTGTCTCGGGGGGCTATCGGAATCAGCCCCAGCATTTT

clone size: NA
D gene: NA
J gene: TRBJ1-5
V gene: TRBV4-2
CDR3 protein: CASSQERGHNQPQHF
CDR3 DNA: TGTGCCAGCAGCCAAGAGCGGGGGCACAATCAGCCCCAGCATTTT

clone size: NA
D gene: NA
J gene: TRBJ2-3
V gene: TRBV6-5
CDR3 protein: CASSYLSTTTDTQYF
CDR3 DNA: TGTGCCAGCAGTTACTTGTCGACTACAACAGATACGCAGTATTTT

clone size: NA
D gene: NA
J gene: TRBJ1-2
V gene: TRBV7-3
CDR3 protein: CASSFGFDYGYTF
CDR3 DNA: TGTGCCAGCAGCTTTGGTTTCGACTATGGCTACACCTTC

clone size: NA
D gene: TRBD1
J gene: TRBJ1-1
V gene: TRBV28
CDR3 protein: CASSPLPGTGGANRRWTEAFF
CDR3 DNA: TGTGCCAGCAGTCCTCTTCCCGGGACAGGGGGCGCAAATAGGCGGTGGACTGAAGCTTTCTTT

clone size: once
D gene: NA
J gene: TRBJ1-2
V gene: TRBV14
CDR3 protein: CASSQLSSYGYTF
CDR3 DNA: TGTGCCAGCAGCCAATTAAGTTCGTATGGCTACACCTTC

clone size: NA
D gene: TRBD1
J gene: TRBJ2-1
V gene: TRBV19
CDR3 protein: CASSATGGGYNEQFF
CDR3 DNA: TGTGCCAGTAGTGCTACAGGGGGCGGGTACAATGAGCAGTTCTTC

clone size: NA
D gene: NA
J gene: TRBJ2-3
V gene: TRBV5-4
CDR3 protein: CASSLLQGADTQYF
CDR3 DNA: TGTGCCAGCAGCTTGTTGCAGGGCGCAGATACGCAGTATTTT

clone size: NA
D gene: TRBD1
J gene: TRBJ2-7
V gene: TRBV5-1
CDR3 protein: CASSKTGGKAYEQYF
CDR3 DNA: TGCGCCAGCAGCAAGACAGGGGGTAAGGCCTACGAGCAGTACTTC

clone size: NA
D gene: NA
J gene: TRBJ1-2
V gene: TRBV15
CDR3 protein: CATSREPSGWRAYGYTF
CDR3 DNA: TGTGCCACCAGCAGAGAACCCTCGGGGTGGAGGGCTTATGGCTACACCTTC

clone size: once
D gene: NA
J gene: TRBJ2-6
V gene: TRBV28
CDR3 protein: CASSSSAGGGANVLTF
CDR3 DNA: TGTGCCAGCAGTTCCTCTGCCGGCGGAGGGGCCAACGTCCTGACTTTC

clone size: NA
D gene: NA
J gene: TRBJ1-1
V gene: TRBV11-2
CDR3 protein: CASSRLGGAQTVEAFF
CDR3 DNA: TGTGCCAGCAGCCGACTGGGGGGCGCGCAAACCGTTGAAGCTTTCTTT

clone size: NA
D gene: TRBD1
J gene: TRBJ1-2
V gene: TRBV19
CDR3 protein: CATRDSGVVYGYTF
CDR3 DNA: TGTGCCACCCGGGACAGTGGGGTTGTCTATGGCTACACCTTC

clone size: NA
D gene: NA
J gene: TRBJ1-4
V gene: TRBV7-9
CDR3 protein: CASSLARGEKLFF
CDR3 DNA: TGTGCCAGCAGCTTAGCGCGAGGGGAAAAACTGTTTTTT

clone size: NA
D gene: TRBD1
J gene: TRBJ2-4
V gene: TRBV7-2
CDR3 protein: CASSLAGTGIAKNIQYF
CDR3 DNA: TGTGCCAGCAGCTTAGCCGGGACAGGTATAGCCAAAAACATTCAGTACTTC

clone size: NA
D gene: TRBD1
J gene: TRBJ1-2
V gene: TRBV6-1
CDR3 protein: CASSEDDRADYGYTF
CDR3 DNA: TGTGCCAGCAGTGAAGATGACAGGGCCGACTATGGCTACACCTTC